This entry concerns a single TCR beta chain. From germline, CDR1 is SNHLY and CDR2 FYNNEI. The CDR3 is made up of 14 amino acids. With V trimmed by 5 bases and J by 2 bases, 1 base remained unmatched. This entry belongs to a study of blood T cell repertoires in COVID-19. Original handling: How many nucleated cells were present was estimated from reference gene primer amplification. Clones were read by immunoSEQ multiplex PCR, and TCRdb kept only the in-frame ones, dropping some. V and J calls and clone size are given by that table; D and trimming were obtained from the DNA. The sample lists approximately 130,000 clones, more than 75% occurring once.

This chain connects TRBV2 to TRBJ1-5; 9 bases agree with TRBD1. Sequencing input: peripheral blood. The sequence was collected from a woman aged 45-60 years who had recovered from COVID-19. CDR3 sequence reads: CASSRTGGNQPQHF. The CDR3 DNA is TGTGCCAGCAGTCGGACAGGGGGCAATCAGCCCCAGCATTTT. Using reference TRBV2 and TRBJ1-5 for the parts outside the CDR3, the full variable domain is EPEVTQTPSHQVTQMGQEVILRCVPISNHLYFYWYRQILGQKVEFLVSFYNNEISEKSEIFDDQFSVERPDGSNFTLKIRSTKLEDSAMYFCASSRTGGNQPQHFGDGTRLSIL.